Following are 9 T cell receptor beta chains from one sample sequenced in a study of T cells in Graves' hyperthyroidism and ophthalmopathy. Researchers took RNA transcripts and amplified the TCR beta CDR3 regions from them. A first-round RT-PCR of the TCR CDR3 used the HTBI primer set. TCRdb re-called the multiplex PCR reads through MiXCR, storing one row per CDR3 protein. The sample carries approximately 870,000 distinct CDR3 sequences, approximately 40% recorded once. Sequencing input: blood. The origin of the receptors is a man between 18 and 29 years old with Graves' hyperthyroidism.

Concerning this clonotype: One end of the junction does not line up with germline, which may come from a read error. The chain recombines TRBV7-3 with TRBJ2-7; TRBD2 matches at 7 bases. The CDR3 is made up of 15 amino acids. Germline V lookup: CDR1 SGHTA, CDR2 FQGTGA. The CDR3 region is CASSFGISGLNEQYF. The CDR3 DNA sequence: TGCGCCAGCAGCTTTGGCATTAGCGGGTTAAACGAGCAGTACTTC.

This clonotype was recorded many times. The chain employs TRBV19 and TRBJ1-5; 8 positions agree with TRBD1. There are 14 residues in the CDR3. V lost 5 bases and J lost 7; bases outside the gene matches: 7. From germline, CDR1 is LNHDA and CDR2 SQIVND (reference sequence). As DNA, the CDR3 is TGTGCCAGTAGTTACGGACAGGGAGTGCAGCCCCAGCATTTT. Amino acid sequence: CASSYGQGVQPQHF.

This clonotype was observed many times. J is TRBJ2-7 and V is TRBV20-1, with D perhaps TRBD1 (6 bases). The germline V and J ends were trimmed by 4 bases and 0 bases, with 10 bases remaining between them. This CDR3 region has 13 residues. The germline V gene encodes CDR1 DFQATT and CDR2 SNEGSKA (reference sequence). The CDR3 here is CSANWDNSYEQYF. The CDR3, as DNA: TGCAGTGCTAATTGGGACAACTCCTACGAGCAGTACTTC.

This clonotype has a count of ten or more. The CDR3 loop reads CASSLSGHQPQHF. CDR3 nucleotides: TGTGCCAGCAGCTTGTCGGGCCATCAGCCCCAGCATTTT. V is TRBV5-8 and J is TRBJ1-5; D is undetermined. CDR1 is SGHTS and CDR2 is YDEGEE in the germline V gene. The CDR3 is 13 amino acids. V dropped 1 base and J dropped 5 bases, with 7 bases sitting between them.

Remarks on this clonotype: The junction differs from germline at one of its ends, possibly a read error. J is TRBJ1-2 and V is TRBV11-2, with D tentatively TRBD1 (5 bases). Germline-derived CDR1 and CDR2 are SGHAT and FQNNGV. The CDR3 covers 14 residues. The CDR3 DNA follows: TGTGCCAGCAGCTTAGAAATTGGGACCTATGGTTACACCTTC. As protein: CASSLEIGTYGYTF. The full variable domain, rest sourced from reference TRBV11-2 and TRBJ1-2, is EAGVAQSPRYKIIEKRQSVAFWCNPISGHATLYWYQQILGQGPKLLIQFQNNGVVDDSQLPKDRFSAERLKGVDSTLKIQPAKLEDSAVYLCASSLEIGTYGYTFGSGTRLTVV.

The chain employs TRBV9 and TRBJ1-2; D remains ambiguous. CDR3 length: 14 residues. V was clipped by 3 bases and J by 2 bases, with 11 bases between them. Germline values: CDR1 SGDLS, CDR2 YYNGEE. DNA of the CDR3: TGTGCCAGCAGCGCAAATATCAACAACTATGGCTACACCTTC. Translating it yields CASSANINNYGYTF.

This clonotype was observed many times. The chain recombines TRBV9 with TRBJ2-5; TRBD1 aligns across 10 bases. The germline V gene encodes CDR1 SGDLS and CDR2 YYNGEE. J lost 4 bases, V lost 2 bases, and 5 bases had no gene match. This CDR3 has 15 residues. The CDR3 loop is CASSVTGGGGETQYF. CDR3 DNA sequence: TGTGCCAGCAGCGTGACAGGGGGCGGAGGAGAGACCCAGTACTTC. The full variable domain, its missing parts supplied by reference TRBV9 and TRBJ2-5, is DSGVTQTPKHLITATGQRVTLRCSPRSGDLSVYWYQQSLDQGLQFLIQYYNGEERAKGNILERFSAQQFPDLHSELNLSSLELGDSALYFCASSVTGGGGETQYFGPGTRLLVL.

The rearrangement links TRBV13 to TRBJ2-5, with 7 nucleotides matching TRBD2. This CDR3 spans 15 amino acids. The germline gives CDR1 PRHDT, CDR2 FYEKMQ (reference sequence). Trimming at V came to 0 bases and at J to 4 bases, leaving 5 bases not matched to a gene. The DNA for the CDR3 is TGTGCCAGCAGCTTAGGTGCGGGAGTTAGAGAGACCCAGTACTTC. It yields the protein CASSLGAGVRETQYF.

This clonotype was detected many times. This chain links TRBV6-5 with TRBJ2-2, with 8 bases aligning to TRBD2. The length of the CDR3 is 14 residues. CDR1 and CDR2 (germline): MNHEY, SVGAGI. With V trimmed by 2 bases and J by 7 bases, 3 bases remained unmatched. Here the CDR3 reads CASSYKRENGELFF. CDR3 DNA sequence: TGTGCCAGCAGTTACAAGCGGGAGAACGGGGAGCTGTTTTTT.